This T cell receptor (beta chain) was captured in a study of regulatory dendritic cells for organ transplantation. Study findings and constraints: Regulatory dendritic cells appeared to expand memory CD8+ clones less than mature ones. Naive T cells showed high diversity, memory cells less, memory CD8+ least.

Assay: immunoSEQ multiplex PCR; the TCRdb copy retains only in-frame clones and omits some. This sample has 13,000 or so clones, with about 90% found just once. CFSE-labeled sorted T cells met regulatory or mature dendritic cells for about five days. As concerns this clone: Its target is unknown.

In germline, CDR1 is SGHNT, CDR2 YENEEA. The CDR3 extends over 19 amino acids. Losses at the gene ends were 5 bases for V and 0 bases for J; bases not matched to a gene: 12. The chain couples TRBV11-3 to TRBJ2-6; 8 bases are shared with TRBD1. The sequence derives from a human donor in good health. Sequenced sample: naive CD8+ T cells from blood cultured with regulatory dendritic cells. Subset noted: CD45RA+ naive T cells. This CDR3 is CASSPGPGQAYSGANVLTF. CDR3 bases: TGTGCCAGCAGCCCGGGCCCGGGACAGGCATACTCTGGGGCCAACGTCCTGACTTTC.